A selection of T cell receptor beta chains follows, all from one sample in a study of blood T cell repertoires in COVID-19. The protocol was immunoSEQ multiplex PCR, while the TCRdb copy is restricted to in-frame clones and leaves out a portion. Here the sample spans some 250,000 clones, about four fifths being singletons. Material for sequencing was peripheral blood. These receptors originate from a woman at least 80 years old with COVID-19, enrolled during active disease. Both conserved end residues are part of each CDR3. The D gene is left open where the match is weak. Size values are once, few and many counts, or a class for expanded clones, and some rows have none.

clone_size d_call j_call v_call cdr3_aa
- TRBD1 TRBJ1-5 TRBV20-1 CSASTRQGNQPQHF
- TRBD1 TRBJ1-1 TRBV5-1 CASSLGGQGKTEAFF
- - TRBJ1-1 TRBV29-1 CSVHWGGVNTEAFF
- - TRBJ1-3 TRBV3-1/TRBV3-2 CASRDSPNSGNTIYF
- TRBD1 TRBJ1-5 TRBV6-5 CASSYVQGGQPQHF
- - TRBJ1-4 TRBV5-4 CASSLDRVSEKLFF
- - TRBJ2-5 TRBV15 CATSRERVRQETQYF
- - TRBJ1-1 TRBV5-4 CASSLGGMNTEAFF
- - TRBJ2-7 TRBV28 CASSLSYPGNEQYF
few TRBD2 TRBJ2-2 TRBV7-6 CASSSYSGSGTGELFF
few - TRBJ1-5 TRBV4-3 CASSQDWGGQPQHF
- - TRBJ1-1 TRBV30 CAWSVQENTEAFF
- - TRBJ1-1 TRBV6-5 CASRTPGGSEAFF
- - TRBJ1-1 TRBV2 CASTPGTQNTEAFF
once - TRBJ2-3 TRBV5-4 CASSSTGSSTDTQYF
- - TRBJ1-2 TRBV2 CASSYRESGYTF
- TRBD2 TRBJ2-5 TRBV3-1/TRBV3-2 CASSPPGLGRETQYF
- TRBD1 TRBJ1-2 TRBV3-1/TRBV3-2 CASSHTGGSGYGYTF
- TRBD1 TRBJ1-2 TRBV28 CASSSPAGGGGYGYTF
- - TRBJ1-5 TRBV28 CASRPSQGSNQPQHF
- - TRBJ1-2 TRBV30 CAWRVQGSDYGYTF
- TRBD2 TRBJ2-1 TRBV14 CASSLLAVSYNEQFF
- TRBD1 TRBJ1-1 TRBV19 CASSTGTESEAFF
- - TRBJ2-7 TRBV12-2 CASRFFDREVRSYEQYF
- - TRBJ2-7 TRBV27 CASGKEGRASYEQYF
- - TRBJ1-1 TRBV30 CAWSVRGGRNTEAFF
- - TRBJ1-3 TRBV29-1 CSVEEARDRTIYF
- - TRBJ1-1 TRBV5-1 CASSLGTGPSEAFF
- - TRBJ1-5 TRBV29-1 CSVGSRQGGGSNQPQHF
- TRBD2 TRBJ2-7 TRBV19 CASSQGGTYEQYF
- TRBD2 TRBJ2-2 TRBV4-1 CASSPSPVRETGELFF
- - TRBJ2-3 TRBV6-2/TRBV6-3 CASSHSDTQYF
- - TRBJ1-6 TRBV30 CAWGGEVRGYNSPLHF
- TRBD1 TRBJ1-4 TRBV5-6 CASSLSTGTASEKLFF